The present entry profiles one TCR beta chain with its context. The sample originates from a study of blood T cell repertoires in COVID-19. Study summary: Spain, Italy and the United States supplied samples that represented acute and convalescent COVID-19. T cells, B-cell-depleted T cells, or PBMCs provided the cDNA or gDNA that served as material.

It was during active infection that Seattle patients were enrolled and then longitudinally followed. Germline values: CDR1 SQVTM, CDR2 ANQGSEA. J was trimmed by 1 base and V by 7 bases; bases with no gene match: 5. The CDR3 spans 13 residues. The method was immunoSEQ multiplex PCR; TCRdb's version includes in-frame clones alone and lacks a portion of them. The data contain 300,000 to 400,000 clones, roughly 87% of them singletons. Source material: peripheral blood. The clonotype comes from a man under 40 with COVID-19, enrolled during active disease. This chain joins TRBV29-1 and TRBJ2-3; 7 nucleotides match TRBD2. CDR3 amino acids: CSGLSGGTDTQYF. The CDR3 DNA sequence: TGCAGCGGATTAAGCGGGGGCACAGATACGCAGTATTTT.